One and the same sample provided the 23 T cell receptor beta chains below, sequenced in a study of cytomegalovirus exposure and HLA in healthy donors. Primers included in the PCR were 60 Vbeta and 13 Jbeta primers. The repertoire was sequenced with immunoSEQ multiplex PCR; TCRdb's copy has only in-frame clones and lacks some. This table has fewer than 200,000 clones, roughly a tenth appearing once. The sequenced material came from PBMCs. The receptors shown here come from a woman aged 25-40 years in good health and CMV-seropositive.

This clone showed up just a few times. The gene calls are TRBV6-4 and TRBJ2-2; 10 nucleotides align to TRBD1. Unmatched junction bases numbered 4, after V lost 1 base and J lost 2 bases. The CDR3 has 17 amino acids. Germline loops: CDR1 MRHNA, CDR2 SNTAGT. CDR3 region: CASSDLGQGVNTGELFF. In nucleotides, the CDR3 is TGTGCCAGCAGTGACTTAGGACAGGGGGTAAACACCGGGGAGCTGTTTTTT.

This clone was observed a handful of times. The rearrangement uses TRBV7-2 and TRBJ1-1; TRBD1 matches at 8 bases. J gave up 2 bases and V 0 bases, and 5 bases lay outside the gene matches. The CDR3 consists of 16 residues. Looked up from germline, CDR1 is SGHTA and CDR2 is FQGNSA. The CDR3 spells CASSLAGTGLNTEAFF. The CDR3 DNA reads TGTGCCAGCAGCTTAGCGGGGACAGGCCTAAACACTGAAGCTTTCTTT.

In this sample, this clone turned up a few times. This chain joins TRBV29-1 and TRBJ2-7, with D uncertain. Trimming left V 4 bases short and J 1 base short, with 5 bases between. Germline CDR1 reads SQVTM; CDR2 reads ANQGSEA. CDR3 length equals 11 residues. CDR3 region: CSVGRSYEQYF. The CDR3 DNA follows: TGCAGCGTTGGGCGGTCCTACGAGCAGTACTTC.

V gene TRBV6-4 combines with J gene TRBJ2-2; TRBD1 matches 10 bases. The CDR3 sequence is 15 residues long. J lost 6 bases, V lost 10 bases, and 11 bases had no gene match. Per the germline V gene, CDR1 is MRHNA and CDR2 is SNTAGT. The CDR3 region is CAINHRDRGAGELFF. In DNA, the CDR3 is TGTGCCATAAACCACCGGGACAGGGGTGCCGGGGAGCTGTTTTTT.

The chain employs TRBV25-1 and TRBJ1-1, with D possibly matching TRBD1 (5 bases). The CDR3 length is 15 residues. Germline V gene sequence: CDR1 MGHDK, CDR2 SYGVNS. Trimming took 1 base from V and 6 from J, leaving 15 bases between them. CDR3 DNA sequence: TGTGCCAGCAGTGAATCGTCAGGAGGAGGGGCTGAAGCTTTCTTT. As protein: CASSESSGGGAEAFF.

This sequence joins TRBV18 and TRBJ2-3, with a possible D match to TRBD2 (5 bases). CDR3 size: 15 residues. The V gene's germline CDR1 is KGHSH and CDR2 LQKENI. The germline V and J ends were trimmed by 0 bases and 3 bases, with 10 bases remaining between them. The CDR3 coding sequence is TGTGCCAGCTCACCACCGAGTGGGAGAACAGATACGCAGTATTTT. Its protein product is CASSPPSGRTDTQYF.

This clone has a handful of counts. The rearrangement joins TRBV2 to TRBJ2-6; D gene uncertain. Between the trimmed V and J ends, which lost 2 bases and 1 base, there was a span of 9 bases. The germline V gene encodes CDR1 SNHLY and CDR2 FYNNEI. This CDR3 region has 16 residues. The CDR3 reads CASSETRSSGANVLTF. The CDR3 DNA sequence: TGTGCCAGCAGTGAAACCAGGTCTTCTGGGGCCAACGTCCTGACTTTC.

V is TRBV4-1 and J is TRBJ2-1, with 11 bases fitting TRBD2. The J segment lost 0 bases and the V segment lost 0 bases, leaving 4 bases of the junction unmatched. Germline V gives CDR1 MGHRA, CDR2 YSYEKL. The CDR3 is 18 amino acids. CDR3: CASSQDGLAGLSYNEQFF. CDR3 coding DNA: TGCGCCAGCAGCCAAGATGGACTAGCGGGCCTCTCCTACAATGAGCAGTTCTTC.

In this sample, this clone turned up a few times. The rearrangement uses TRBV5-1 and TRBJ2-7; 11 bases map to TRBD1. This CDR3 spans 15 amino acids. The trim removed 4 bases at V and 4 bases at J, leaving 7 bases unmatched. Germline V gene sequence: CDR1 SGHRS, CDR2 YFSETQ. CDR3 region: CASSPGGTGGYEQYF. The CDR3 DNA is TGCGCCAGCAGCCCGGGGGGGACAGGGGGATACGAGCAGTACTTC.

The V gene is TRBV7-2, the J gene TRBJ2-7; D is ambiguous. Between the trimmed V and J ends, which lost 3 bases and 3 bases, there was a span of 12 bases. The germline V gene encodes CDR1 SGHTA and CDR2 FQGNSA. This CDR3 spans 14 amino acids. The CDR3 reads CASSFDSPGYEQYF. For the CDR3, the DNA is TGTGCCAGCAGCTTTGACTCCCCCGGCTACGAGCAGTACTTC.

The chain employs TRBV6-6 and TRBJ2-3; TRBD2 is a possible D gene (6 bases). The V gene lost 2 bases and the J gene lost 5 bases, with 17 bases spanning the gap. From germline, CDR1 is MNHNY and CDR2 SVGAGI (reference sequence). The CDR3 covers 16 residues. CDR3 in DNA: TGTGCCAGCAGTTACCCGGAAGACCGGGAGCAAGATACGCAGTATTTT. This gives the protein CASSYPEDREQDTQYF.

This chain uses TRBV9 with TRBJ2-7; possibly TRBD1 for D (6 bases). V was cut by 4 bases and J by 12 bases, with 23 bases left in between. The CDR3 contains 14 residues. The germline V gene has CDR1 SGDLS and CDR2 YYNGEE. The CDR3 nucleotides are TGTGCCAGCAGCCCCGCGTCAGGGGCGAGCGTAGCGTACTTC. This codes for CASSPASGASVAYF.

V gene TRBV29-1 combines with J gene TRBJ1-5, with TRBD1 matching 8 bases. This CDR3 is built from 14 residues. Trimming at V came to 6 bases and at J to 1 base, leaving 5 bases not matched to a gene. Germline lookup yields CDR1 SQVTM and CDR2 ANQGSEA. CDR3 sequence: CSVASGGSNQPQHF. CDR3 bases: TGCAGCGTAGCCTCAGGGGGCAGCAATCAGCCCCAGCATTTT.

CDR3 coding DNA: TGTGCCACCAGCAGACGCGGGAGCTCCTACAATGAGCAGTTCTTC. Translated, it gives CATSRRGSSYNEQFF. The chain recombines TRBV15 with TRBJ2-1; TRBD2 matches at 7 bases. This CDR3 is 15 amino acids long. V was pared by 2 bases and J by 0 bases, with 1 base of the junction left unmatched. CDR1 and CDR2 (germline): LNHNV, YYDKDF (reference sequence).

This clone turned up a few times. The CDR3 DNA sequence: TGTGCCAGCAGCTACCCCGGGTTCACCGGGGAGCTGTTTTTT. Protein product: CASSYPGFTGELFF. V usage is TRBV6-5 and J usage is TRBJ2-2; D is uncertain. This CDR3 comprises 14 residues. The germline CDR1 and CDR2 sequences are MNHEY and SVGAGI. The V and J ends lost 6 bases and 4 bases respectively, with 12 bases between them.

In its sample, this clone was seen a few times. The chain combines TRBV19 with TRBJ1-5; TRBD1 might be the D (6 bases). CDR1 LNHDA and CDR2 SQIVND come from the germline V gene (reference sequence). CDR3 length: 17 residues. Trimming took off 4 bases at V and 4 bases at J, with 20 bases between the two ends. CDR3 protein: CASSTPRGGVDNQPQHF. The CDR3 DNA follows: TGTGCCAGTAGTACCCCCAGAGGGGGGGTCGATAATCAGCCCCAGCATTTT. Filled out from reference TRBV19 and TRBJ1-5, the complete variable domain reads DGGITQSPKYLFRKEGQNVTLSCEQNLNHDAMYWYRQDPGQGLRLIYYSQIVNDFQKGDIAEGYSVSREKKESFPLTVTSAQKNPTAFYLCASSTPRGGVDNQPQHFGDGTRLSIL.

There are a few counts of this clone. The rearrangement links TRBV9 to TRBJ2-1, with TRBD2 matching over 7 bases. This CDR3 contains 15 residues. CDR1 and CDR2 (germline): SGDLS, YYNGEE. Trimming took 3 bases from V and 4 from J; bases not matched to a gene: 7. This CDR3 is CASSDLAVPYNEQFF. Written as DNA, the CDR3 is TGTGCCAGCAGCGACCTAGCGGTACCTTACAATGAGCAGTTCTTC.

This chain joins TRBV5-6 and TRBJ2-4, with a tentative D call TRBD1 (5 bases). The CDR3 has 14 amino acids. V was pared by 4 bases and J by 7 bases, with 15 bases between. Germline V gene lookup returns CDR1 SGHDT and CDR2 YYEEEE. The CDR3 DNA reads TGTGCCAGCAGCCCCGGATTACAGGCGAACATTCAGTACTTC. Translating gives CASSPGLQANIQYF.

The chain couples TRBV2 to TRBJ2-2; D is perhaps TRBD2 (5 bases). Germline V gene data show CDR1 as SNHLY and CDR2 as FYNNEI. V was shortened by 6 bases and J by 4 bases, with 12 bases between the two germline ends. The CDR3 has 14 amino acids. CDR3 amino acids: CASRMGVATGELFF. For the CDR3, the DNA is TGTGCCAGCAGAATGGGAGTCGCCACCGGGGAGCTGTTTTTT. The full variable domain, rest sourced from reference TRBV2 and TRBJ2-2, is EPEVTQTPSHQVTQMGQEVILRCVPISNHLYFYWYRQILGQKVEFLVSFYNNEISEKSEIFDDQFSVERPDGSNFTLKIRSTKLEDSAMYFCASRMGVATGELFFGEGSRLTVL.

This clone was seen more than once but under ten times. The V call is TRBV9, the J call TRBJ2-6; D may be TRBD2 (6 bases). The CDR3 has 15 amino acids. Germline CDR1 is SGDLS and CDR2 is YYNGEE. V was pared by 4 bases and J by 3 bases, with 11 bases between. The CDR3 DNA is TGTGCCAGCAGCCCGCAGGGACTTGGGGCCAACGTCCTGACTTTC. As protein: CASSPQGLGANVLTF.

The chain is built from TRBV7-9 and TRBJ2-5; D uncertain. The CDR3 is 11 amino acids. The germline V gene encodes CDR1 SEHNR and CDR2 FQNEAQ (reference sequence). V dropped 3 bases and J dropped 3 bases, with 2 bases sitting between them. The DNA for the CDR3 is TGTGCCAGCAGCTTTAAAGAGACCCAGTACTTC. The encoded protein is CASSFKETQYF.

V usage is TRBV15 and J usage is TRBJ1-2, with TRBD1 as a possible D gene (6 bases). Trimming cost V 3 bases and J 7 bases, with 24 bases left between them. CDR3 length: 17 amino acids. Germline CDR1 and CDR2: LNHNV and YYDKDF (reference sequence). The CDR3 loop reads CATSRQGSVGRVIGYTF. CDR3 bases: TGTGCCACCAGCAGGCAGGGGAGTGTGGGAAGGGTCATTGGCTACACCTTC.

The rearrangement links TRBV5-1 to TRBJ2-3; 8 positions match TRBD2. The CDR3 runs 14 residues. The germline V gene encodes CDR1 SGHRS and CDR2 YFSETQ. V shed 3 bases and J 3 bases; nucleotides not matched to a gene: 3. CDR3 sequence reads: CASSSSGGTDTQYF. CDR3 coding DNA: TGCGCCAGCAGCTCGTCGGGGGGGACAGATACGCAGTATTTT. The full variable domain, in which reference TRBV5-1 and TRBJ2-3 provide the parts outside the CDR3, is KAGVTQTPRYLIKTRGQQVTLSCSPISGHRSVSWYQQTPGQGLQFLFEYFSETQRNKGNFPGRFSGRQFSNSRSEMNVSTLELGDSALYLCASSSSGGTDTQYFGPGTRLTVL.